The clone carrying this T cell receptor beta chain was recorded at least ten times. These data belong to a study of chronic HIV infection and antiretroviral therapy. TCRdb re-called the 5' RACE reads through MiXCR, storing one row per CDR3 protein. In the table there are tens of thousands of distinct CDR3 sequences, roughly 8.7% of which are singletons. CDR3 length: 16 residues. Per germline, CDR1 MNHEY and CDR2 SVGEGT. V was clipped by 4 bases and J by 0 bases; unmatched bases: 5. The clonotype was recovered from an adult who had HIV and had not received antiretroviral therapy, or was an uninfected healthy control (not recorded which). The chain has TRBV6-2 or TRBV6-3 and TRBJ2-2; 7 bases match TRBD1. The source material was peripheral blood. The CDR3 DNA reads TGTGCCAGCAGTTTCCGACAGGGATCGAACACCGGGGAGCTGTTTTTT. Translating gives CASSFRQGSNTGELFF.